The 27 T cell receptor beta chains given below trace back to one sample, sequenced in a study of identical twins. One entry per CDR3 protein, called by TCRdb with MiXCR from the 5' RACE reads. The table lists approximately 500,000 distinct CDR3 sequences, 24% of them singletons. The sample was also linked to a second study, of T cells expressing NK-cell markers.

The source material was CD4+ T cells sorted from blood. Every receptor here comes from a woman under 30 in good health.

The chain combines TRBV12-3 or TRBV12-4 with TRBJ2-3; 10 positions agree with TRBD1. CDR3 length: 16 amino acids. Trimming took 7 bases from V and 2 from J; bases not matched to a gene: 9. CDR3 sequence: CASIKGDRGHTDTQYF. The CDR3 bases are TGTGCCAGCATAAAGGGGGACAGGGGCCACACAGATACGCAGTATTTT.

The gene calls are TRBV5-5 and TRBJ2-7; 13 nucleotides align to TRBD2. The CDR3 is 16 amino acids. V was pared by 3 bases and J by 9 bases, with 12 bases of the junction left unmatched. Germline-derived CDR1 and CDR2 are SGHKS and YYEKEE (reference sequence). The DNA of the CDR3 is TGTGCCAGCAGCTCCCGGACTAGCGGGGGCCCTACGGGGCAGTACTTC. Protein: CASSSRTSGGPTGQYF.

The V and J genes are TRBV3-1 and TRBJ2-2, with unresolved D. CDR1 LGHDT and CDR2 YNNKEL come from the germline V gene (reference sequence). This CDR3 comprises 12 residues. V lost 4 bases to trimming and J lost 7 bases, with 7 bases between them. The CDR3 nucleotides are TGTGCCAGCAGCCCCCGGATCGGGGAGCTGTTTTTT. Translated, it gives CASSPRIGELFF.

The chain couples TRBV5-4 to TRBJ1-2; D unresolved. The length of the CDR3 is 13 residues. CDR1 and CDR2 (germline): SGHNT, YYREEE (reference sequence). V lost 4 bases and J lost 8, with 15 bases in between. Here the CDR3 reads CASSTGREDGYTF. The CDR3, as DNA: TGTGCCAGCAGCACCGGACGGGAGGACGGCTACACCTTC.

The rearrangement links TRBV5-4 to TRBJ1-2; 8 nucleotides line up with TRBD1. This CDR3 contains 13 residues. J was trimmed by 7 bases and V by 2 bases; bases with no gene match: 4. Germline CDR1 reads SGHNT; CDR2 reads YYREEE (reference sequence). CDR3 DNA: TGTGCCAGCAGCTTCCGGGGGACAGGTGGCTACACCTTC. Its protein product is CASSFRGTGGYTF.

This clonotype was seen a few times. This rearrangement joins TRBV18 to TRBJ1-4, with 7 bases fitting TRBD1. The germline gives CDR1 KGHSH, CDR2 LQKENI. This CDR3 region has 13 residues. V lost 6 bases to trimming and J lost 8 bases; unmatched junction nucleotides: 6. The CDR3 DNA reads TGTGCCAGCTCCGCCGACAGGGCAGAAAAACTGTTTTTT. Translation: CASSADRAEKLFF.

This clonotype appeared a few times. The chain recombines TRBV5-1 with TRBJ2-7, with D uncertain. Trimming left V 4 bases short and J 0 bases short, with 14 bases between. The CDR3 is made up of 15 amino acids. Germline assignment: CDR1 SGHRS and CDR2 YFSETQ. CDR3 DNA sequence: TGCGCCAGCAGCCCCGATTTCCACAGCTCCTACGAGCAGTACTTC. Translated, it gives CASSPDFHSSYEQYF.

This clonotype was recorded at least ten times. The V gene is TRBV7-9, the J gene TRBJ2-1; 10 nucleotides align to TRBD2. Germline V gene lookup returns CDR1 SEHNR and CDR2 FQNEAQ (reference sequence). With 6 bases clipped from V and 6 bases from J, the junction kept 5 bases outside the gene matches. CDR3 length equals 14 residues. The CDR3 nucleotides are TGTGCCAGCAGACTCACTAGCGGGATCAATGAGCAGTTCTTC. Its translation: CASRLTSGINEQFF.

The chain links TRBV7-9 to TRBJ2-1; 9 bases agree with TRBD2. CDR1 and CDR2 (germline): SEHNR, FQNEAQ (reference sequence). With V trimmed by 2 bases and J by 7 bases, 6 bases remained unmatched. The CDR3 is 15 amino acids. CDR3 sequence (DNA): TGTGCCAGCAGCTTAAGACTAGCGGAATTAAATGAGCAGTTCTTC. Translating it yields CASSLRLAELNEQFF. Full variable domain (rest looked up from reference TRBV7-9 and TRBJ2-1): DTGVSQNPRHKITKRGQNVTFRCDPISEHNRLYWYRQTLGQGPEFLTYFQNEAQLEKSRLLSDRFSAERPKGSFSTLEIQRTEQGDSAMYLCASSLRLAELNEQFFGPGTRLTVL.

This chain connects TRBV6-2 or TRBV6-3 to TRBJ2-3, with TRBD2 as a possible D gene (6 bases). The length of the CDR3 is 15 residues. V lost 2 bases to trimming and J lost 8 bases, with 17 bases between them. Germline CDR1 MNHEY, CDR2 SVGEGT. The CDR3 is CASSYLGGTTTTQYF. Written as DNA, the CDR3 is TGTGCCAGCAGTTACCTCGGCGGGACGACTACTACGCAGTATTTT.

There are a few counts of this clonotype. The chain carries TRBV7-9 and TRBJ2-7; weak D call: TRBD1 (7 bases). This CDR3 is 16 amino acids long. From germline, CDR1 is SEHNR and CDR2 FQNEAQ (reference sequence). V was cut by 0 bases and J by 3 bases, with 15 bases left in between. The CDR3, as DNA: TGTGCCAGCAGCTTAGCAGTATCCAGGGGGGACTACGAGCAGTACTTC. Translating it yields CASSLAVSRGDYEQYF.

The rearrangement uses TRBV7-9 and TRBJ2-3; TRBD1 matches at 7 bases. Trimming removed 5 bases from V and 2 bases from J; junction bases left unmatched: 4. The CDR3 totals 14 residues. Per the germline V gene, CDR1 is SEHNR and CDR2 is FQNEAQ (reference sequence). CDR3 loop: CASSHRGPTDTQYF. The CDR3 nucleotides read TGTGCCAGCAGCCACAGGGGACCCACAGATACGCAGTATTTT.

Only a few counts were recorded for this clonotype. The rearrangement links TRBV6-1 to TRBJ2-2; 9 bases match TRBD1. Germline values: CDR1 MNHNS, CDR2 SASEGT. This CDR3 is 16 amino acids long. The junction had 11 bases not matched to a gene; V was cut back by 5 bases and J by 7 bases. The CDR3 spells CASSRTGQGKGGELFF. CDR3 DNA: TGTGCCAGCAGTCGAACTGGACAGGGGAAGGGCGGGGAGCTGTTTTTT.

The V gene is TRBV11-2, the J gene TRBJ1-5; 7 positions match TRBD1. The CDR3 has 14 amino acids. Losses at the gene ends were 4 bases for V and 4 bases for J; bases not matched to a gene: 4. Germline V gene lookup returns CDR1 SGHAT and CDR2 FQNNGV. The CDR3 nucleotides read TGTGCCAGCAGCTACCAGGGGGGAAATCAGCCCCAGCATTTT. Protein sequence: CASSYQGGNQPQHF.

This clonotype was observed a handful of times. This sequence joins TRBV4-2 and TRBJ2-2; 9 nucleotides agree with TRBD1. Germline trimming cut 0 bases from V and 1 base from J; bases unmatched to any gene: 3. This CDR3 comprises 17 residues. Germline CDR1 LGHNA, CDR2 YNFKEQ. CDR3 sequence: CASSQDLGQGNTGELFF. CDR3 nucleotides: TGTGCCAGCAGCCAAGATCTGGGACAGGGGAACACCGGGGAGCTGTTTTTT.

The V call is TRBV6-1, the J call TRBJ1-1; no reliable D call. This CDR3 contains 13 residues. Germline lookup yields CDR1 MNHNS and CDR2 SASEGT. The V gene lost 8 bases and the J gene lost 1 base, with 11 bases spanning the gap. The CDR3 DNA is TGTGCCAGCGGGTTTAAGGGGAACACTGAAGCTTTCTTT. It translates to CASGFKGNTEAFF.

This clonotype appeared a few times. CDR3 region: CASTPALAGPKYHEQFF. In nucleotides, the CDR3 is TGTGCCAGCACCCCGGCACTAGCGGGGCCCAAGTACCATGAGCAGTTCTTC. V and J are TRBV27 and TRBJ2-1, with 10 bases identical to TRBD2. Trimming cost V 7 bases and J 8 bases; bases outside gene matches: 17. Germline V gene data show CDR1 as MNHEY and CDR2 as SMNVEV (reference sequence). CDR3 length: 17 amino acids.

The J gene is TRBJ2-7, the V gene TRBV20-1; D not certain. There are 12 residues in the CDR3. V lost 3 bases to trimming and J lost 5 bases, with 11 bases between them. Germline CDR1 DFQATT, CDR2 SNEGSKA (reference sequence). CDR3 amino acids: CSARTAGNEQYF. The DNA for the CDR3 is TGCAGTGCTAGGACCGCAGGTAACGAGCAGTACTTC.

The chain couples TRBV29-1 to TRBJ2-3, with unresolved D. V lost 8 bases and J lost 2, with 5 bases in between. Germline CDR1 is SQVTM and CDR2 is ANQGSEA. The CDR3 length is 10 residues. The CDR3 loop reads CSTSTDTQYF. CDR3 coding DNA: TGCAGCACCTCCACAGATACGCAGTATTTT.

This chain links TRBV4-3 with TRBJ2-7, with D hard to call. Germline V gene lookup returns CDR1 LGHNA and CDR2 YSLEER. This CDR3 region has 15 residues. V was shortened by 0 bases and J by 0 bases, with 9 bases between the two germline ends. This chain's CDR3 is CASSQDVYLSYEQYF. In DNA form, the CDR3 reads TGCGCCAGCAGCCAAGATGTCTACCTCTCCTACGAGCAGTACTTC.

The chain joins TRBV19 to TRBJ2-1; tentative D call: TRBD2 (5 bases). The CDR3 is 14 amino acids. Germline loops: CDR1 LNHDA, CDR2 SQIVND (reference sequence). Trimming pared 5 bases from V and 7 bases from J, leaving 15 bases between. CDR3 amino acids: CASSPLGALNEQFF. The CDR3 DNA reads TGTGCCAGTAGTCCCCTGGGAGCGTTAAATGAGCAGTTCTTC. Full variable domain (outside the CDR3, taken from reference TRBV19 and TRBJ2-1): DGGITQSPKYLFRKEGQNVTLSCEQNLNHDAMYWYRQDPGQGLRLIYYSQIVNDFQKGDIAEGYSVSREKKESFPLTVTSAQKNPTAFYLCASSPLGALNEQFFGPGTRLTVL.

The rearrangement uses TRBV29-1 and TRBJ2-1, with 7 bases aligning to TRBD2. The CDR3 sequence is 13 residues long. Losses at the gene ends were 7 bases for V and 9 bases for J; bases not matched to a gene: 12. Germline V gene lookup returns CDR1 SQVTM and CDR2 ANQGSEA. CDR3 sequence (DNA): TGCAGCGAGAGCGGGGTAGCTGGTGGTGAGCAGTTCTTC. This sequence encodes CSESGVAGGEQFF.

The chain uses TRBV10-3 and TRBJ2-7; D gene uncertain. The CDR3 is 11 residues long. Trimming pared 3 bases from V and 4 bases from J, leaving 4 bases between. CDR1 and CDR2 (germline): ENHRY, SYGVKD. DNA of the CDR3: TGTGCCATCAGTGAAGCATACGAGCAGTACTTC. Translated: CAISEAYEQYF.

The chain couples TRBV12-3 or TRBV12-4 to TRBJ2-7; 7 bases match TRBD2. The CDR3 covers 15 residues. V lost 2 bases, J lost 5 bases, and 9 bases stayed unmatched. CDR3 in DNA: TGTGCCAGCAGTTTATGGGAGGGGATGGGCCACGAGCAGTACTTC. Protein sequence: CASSLWEGMGHEQYF.

The chain joins TRBV29-1 to TRBJ2-5; possible D gene TRBD2, 5 bases. V lost 4 bases, J lost 6 bases, and 15 bases lay in between. Germline V gene lookup returns CDR1 SQVTM and CDR2 ANQGSEA. The CDR3 consists of 13 residues. The CDR3 loop reads CSVAANRGKTQYF. The CDR3 region has the DNA TGCAGCGTTGCCGCCAACCGAGGGAAGACCCAGTACTTC.

The chain recombines TRBV7-9 with TRBJ2-1; no reliable D call. The V gene lost 5 bases and the J gene lost 7 bases, with 12 bases spanning the gap. Germline V gene sequence: CDR1 SEHNR, CDR2 FQNEAQ (reference sequence). The CDR3 loop spans 13 amino acids. The CDR3 reads CASSHRLYNEQFF. The CDR3 DNA reads TGTGCCAGCAGCCATAGACTCTATAATGAGCAGTTCTTC.

This clonotype has a handful of counts. V and J are TRBV18 and TRBJ2-5; D is unresolved. CDR3 length equals 13 residues. CDR1 KGHSH and CDR2 LQKENI come from the germline V gene. V lost 3 bases, J lost 0 bases, and 5 bases lay in between. DNA for the CDR3: TGTGCCAGCTCACCTCTAGACCAAGAGACCCAGTACTTC. Protein sequence: CASSPLDQETQYF.